Below are 18 T cell receptor beta chains sequenced from a single sample in a study of shared clonotypes between healthy human individuals. Assay: immunoSEQ multiplex PCR; the TCRdb copy retains only in-frame clones and omits some. The data hold a few million clones, with 90% to 95% observed a single time. Sequencing was carried out using naive CD4+ T cells from PBMCs. Documented subset: CD45RA+ positively selected. Receptors were obtained from a man in his late teens or twenties in good health. Some clones in this sample may be carry-over from other donors' samples.

CDR3 amino acids: CASSSLPGNEQFF. The CDR3 DNA sequence: TGTGCCAGCAGCTCCCTGCCGGGGAATGAGCAGTTCTTC. The genes are TRBV9 and TRBJ2-1; a possible D gene is TRBD2 (5 bases). This CDR3 comprises 13 residues. V lost 4 bases and J lost 7, with 12 bases in between. CDR1 and CDR2 (germline): SGDLS, YYNGEE.

J is TRBJ1-2 and V is TRBV28, with D uncertain. Germline V gene lookup returns CDR1 MDHEN and CDR2 SYDVKM. The CDR3 has 11 residues. V lost 5 bases to trimming and J lost 6 bases, with 7 bases between them. As DNA, the CDR3 is TGTGCCAGCAGTAGACAACATGGCTACACCTTC. Translated, it gives CASSRQHGYTF.

The V call is TRBV4-2, the J call TRBJ2-1; 16 bases match TRBD2. V lost 0 bases and J lost 2; bases outside the gene matches: 4. Germline CDR1 is LGHNA and CDR2 is YNFKEQ. CDR3 size: 19 residues. CDR3 loop: CASSQDWGTSGRAYNEQFF. The CDR3 DNA is TGTGCCAGCAGCCAAGATTGGGGGACTAGCGGGAGGGCCTACAATGAGCAGTTCTTC.

CDR3 DNA sequence: TGTGCCAGCATTGAGGATCGGGGACAGCCCCAGCATTTT. Its translation: CASIEDRGQPQHF. The rearrangement links TRBV28 to TRBJ1-5; D gene uncertain. Germline V gives CDR1 MDHEN, CDR2 SYDVKM. This CDR3 has 13 amino acids. V was trimmed by 7 bases and J by 7 bases, leaving 14 bases between them.

V usage is TRBV27 and J usage is TRBJ2-1, with a weak D call TRBD2 (5 bases). Germline V gene lookup returns CDR1 MNHEY and CDR2 SMNVEV (reference sequence). Trimming pared 5 bases from V and 3 bases from J, leaving 14 bases between. CDR3 length: 15 residues. The CDR3: CASSLSVSIYNEQFF. CDR3 nucleotide sequence: TGTGCCAGCAGTCTTAGCGTATCCATCTACAATGAGCAGTTCTTC.

The V call is TRBV18, the J call TRBJ1-2; unclear D gene. The germline CDR1 and CDR2 sequences are KGHSH and LQKENI. V lost 4 bases to trimming and J lost 0 bases, with 12 bases between them. The CDR3 totals 15 residues. CDR3 amino acids: CASSLSGAPNYGYTF. The CDR3 nucleotides are TGTGCCAGCTCACTCTCAGGAGCCCCTAACTATGGCTACACCTTC.

This chain links TRBV9 with TRBJ2-5; 8 bases are a match to TRBD2. With 2 bases clipped from V and 5 bases from J, the junction kept 2 bases outside the gene matches. CDR3 size: 13 residues. Per germline, CDR1 SGDLS and CDR2 YYNGEE. CDR3 sequence reads: CASSVASGETQYF. The CDR3 DNA follows: TGTGCCAGCAGCGTGGCTAGCGGGGAGACCCAGTACTTC.

The chain couples TRBV6-1 to TRBJ2-1, with TRBD2 matching 7 bases. The ends lost 9 bases at V and 8 bases at J; junction bases unmatched: 13. Germline V gives CDR1 MNHNS, CDR2 SASEGT. This CDR3 contains 14 residues. The CDR3, as DNA: TGTGCCAGTGAGTCGGCGGGAGTGGACGATGAGCAGTTCTTC. Encoded protein: CASESAGVDDEQFF.

This clone was recorded a few times. This rearrangement joins TRBV6-1 to TRBJ2-7, with D possibly TRBD2 on 5 matching bases. Trimming took 7 bases from V and 2 from J, leaving 12 bases between them. Germline lookup yields CDR1 MNHNS and CDR2 SASEGT. The CDR3 consists of 13 residues. CDR3 sequence (DNA): TGTGCCAGCACCCCCCGGGATCCCTACGAGCAGTACTTC. Translation: CASTPRDPYEQYF.

This rearrangement joins TRBV16 to TRBJ2-5; D call uncertain. Germline values: CDR1 KGHSY, CDR2 FQNENV. This CDR3 has 11 amino acids. The ends were cut back, 1 base at V and 5 bases at J, with 2 bases in the middle. The CDR3 region has the DNA TGTGCCAGCAGCCAATGGGAGACCCAGTACTTC. Translation: CASSQWETQYF.

The rearrangement joins TRBV7-3 to TRBJ1-2; D possibly corresponds to TRBD1 (6 bases). CDR1 and CDR2 (germline): SGHTA, FQGTGA. V dropped 4 bases and J dropped 4 bases, with 22 bases sitting between them. The CDR3 is 17 amino acids. The DNA of the CDR3 is TGTGCCAGCAGCTCCCCCCCCGACAGGCCAACCGGCTATGGCTACACCTTC. This gives the protein CASSSPPDRPTGYGYTF.

On this clone: Different DNA sequences within this sample yield the same CDR3. This chain uses TRBV9 with TRBJ2-1; the match to TRBD1 covers 8 bases. The CDR3 totals 15 residues. In germline, CDR1 is SGDLS, CDR2 YYNGEE. J was trimmed by 6 bases and V by 0 bases; bases with no gene match: 5. This CDR3 is CASSVVGQGGNEQFF. In nucleotides, the CDR3 is TGTGCCAGCAGCGTAGTAGGACAGGGAGGCAATGAGCAGTTCTTC.

The V and J genes are TRBV11-2 and TRBJ1-3, with D perhaps matching TRBD1 (5 bases). V lost 5 bases and J lost 1, with 12 bases in between. The CDR3 is 15 amino acids. The germline V gene encodes CDR1 SGHAT and CDR2 FQNNGV. The CDR3 region is CASSQIGVSGNTIYF. In DNA form, the CDR3 reads TGTGCCAGCAGCCAGATAGGGGTTTCTGGAAACACCATATATTTT.

This clone appeared a single time. The J gene is TRBJ1-5, the V gene TRBV30; 8 nucleotides align to TRBD1. Germline V gene lookup returns CDR1 GTSNPN and CDR2 SVGIG (reference sequence). The CDR3 extends over 14 amino acids. V lost 3 bases to trimming and J lost 5 bases; unmatched junction nucleotides: 6. CDR3 bases: TGTGCCTGGAGAGGGCAGGGGGCGCATCAGCCCCAGCATTTT. Protein sequence: CAWRGQGAHQPQHF.

The rearrangement uses TRBV5-8 and TRBJ2-5, with D perhaps assigned TRBD1 or TRBD2 (5 bases each). V lost 0 bases, J lost 1 base, and 7 bases lay in between. CDR1 is SGHTS, CDR2 YDEGEE, per germline. The CDR3 length is 14 residues. The DNA of the CDR3 is TGTGCCAGCAGCTTGGGGGGGATCCAAGAGACCCAGTACTTC. Protein sequence: CASSLGGIQETQYF.

Notes on this clone: This CDR3 is also generated by other DNA sequences in the sample. The rearrangement uses TRBV2 and TRBJ2-1, with D possibly TRBD1 on 5 matching bases. In germline, CDR1 is SNHLY, CDR2 FYNNEI. The CDR3 runs to 12 residues. V was cut by 4 bases and J by 6 bases, with 7 bases left in between. The CDR3 DNA reads TGTGCCAGCAGTGCTCAGGGCAATGAGCAGTTCTTC. Its translation: CASSAQGNEQFF.

The table lists this clone with a count of one. This chain links TRBV9 with TRBJ1-1; D is ambiguous. Germline loops: CDR1 SGDLS, CDR2 YYNGEE. The CDR3 has 13 amino acids. The V gene lost 4 bases and the J gene lost 1 base, with 8 bases spanning the gap. The CDR3 DNA sequence: TGTGCCAGCAGCCCGGAAGAGAACACTGAAGCTTTCTTT. Its protein is CASSPEENTEAFF.

With regard to this clone: This CDR3 is also generated by other DNA sequences in the sample. V is TRBV5-1 and J is TRBJ2-1, with no clear D. Looked up from germline, CDR1 is SGHRS and CDR2 is YFSETQ. The germline V and J ends were trimmed by 3 bases and 4 bases, with 5 bases remaining between them. The length of the CDR3 is 12 residues. The DNA for the CDR3 is TGCGCCAGCAGCTCTACTTACAATGAGCAGTTCTTC. Amino acids: CASSSTYNEQFF.